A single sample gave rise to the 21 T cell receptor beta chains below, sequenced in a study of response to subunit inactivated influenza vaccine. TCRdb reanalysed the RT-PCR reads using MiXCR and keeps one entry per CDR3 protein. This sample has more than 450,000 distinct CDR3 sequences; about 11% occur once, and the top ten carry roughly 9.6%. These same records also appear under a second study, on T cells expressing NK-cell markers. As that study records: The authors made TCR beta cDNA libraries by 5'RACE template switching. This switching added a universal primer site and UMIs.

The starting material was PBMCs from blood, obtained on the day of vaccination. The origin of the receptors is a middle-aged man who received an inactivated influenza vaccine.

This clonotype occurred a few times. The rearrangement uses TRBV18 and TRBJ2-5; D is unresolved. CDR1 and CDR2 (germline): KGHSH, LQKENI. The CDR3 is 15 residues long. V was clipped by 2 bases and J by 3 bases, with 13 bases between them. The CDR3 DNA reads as TGTGCCAGCTCACCATTCGCTTCAAGGAAAGAGACCCAGTACTTC. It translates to CASSPFASRKETQYF.

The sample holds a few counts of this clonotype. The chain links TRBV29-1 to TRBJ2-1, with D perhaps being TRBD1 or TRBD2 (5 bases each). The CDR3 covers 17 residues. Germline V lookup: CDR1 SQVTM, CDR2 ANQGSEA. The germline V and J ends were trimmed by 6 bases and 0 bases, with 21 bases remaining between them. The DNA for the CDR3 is TGCAGCGTGGGACGGCGGGCGGGTTATAGCTCCTACAATGAGCAGTTCTTC. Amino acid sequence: CSVGRRAGYSSYNEQFF.

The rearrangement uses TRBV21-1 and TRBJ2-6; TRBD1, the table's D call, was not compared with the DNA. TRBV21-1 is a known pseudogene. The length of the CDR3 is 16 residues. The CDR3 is CATAAFSHSGANVLTF. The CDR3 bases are TGTGCCACCGCCGCCTTCTCCCACTCTGGGGCCAACGTCCTGACTTTC.

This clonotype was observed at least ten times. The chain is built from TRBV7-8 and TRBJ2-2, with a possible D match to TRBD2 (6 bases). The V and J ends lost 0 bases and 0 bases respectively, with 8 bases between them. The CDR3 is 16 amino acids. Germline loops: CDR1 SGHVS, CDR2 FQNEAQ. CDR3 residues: CASSLAGGTNTGELFF. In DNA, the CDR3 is TGTGCCAGCAGCTTAGCCGGCGGGACGAACACCGGGGAGCTGTTTTTT. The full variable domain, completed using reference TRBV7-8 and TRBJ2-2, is GAGVSQSPRYKVAKRGQDVALRCDPISGHVSLFWYQQALGQGPEFLTYFQNEAQLDKSGLPSDRFFAERPEGSVSTLKIQRTQQEDSAVYLCASSLAGGTNTGELFFGEGSRLTVL.

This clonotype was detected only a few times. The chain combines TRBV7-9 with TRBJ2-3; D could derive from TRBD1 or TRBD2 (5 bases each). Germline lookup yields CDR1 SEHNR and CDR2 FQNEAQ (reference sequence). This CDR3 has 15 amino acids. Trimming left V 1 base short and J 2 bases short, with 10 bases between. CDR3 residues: CASSLVGTYTDTQYF. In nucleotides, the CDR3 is TGTGCCAGCAGCTTAGTTGGGACCTACACAGATACGCAGTATTTT. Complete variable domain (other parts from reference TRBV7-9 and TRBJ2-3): DTGVSQNPRHKITKRGQNVTFRCDPISEHNRLYWYRQTLGQGPEFLTYFQNEAQLEKSRLLSDRFSAERPKGSFSTLEIQRTEQGDSAMYLCASSLVGTYTDTQYFGPGTRLTVL.

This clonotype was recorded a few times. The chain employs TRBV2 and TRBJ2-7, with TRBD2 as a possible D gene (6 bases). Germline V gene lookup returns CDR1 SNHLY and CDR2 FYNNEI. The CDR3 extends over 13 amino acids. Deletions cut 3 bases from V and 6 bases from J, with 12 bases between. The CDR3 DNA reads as TGTGCCAGCAGTGATGGGGCGGGGCCCGAGCAGTACTTC. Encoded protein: CASSDGAGPEQYF.

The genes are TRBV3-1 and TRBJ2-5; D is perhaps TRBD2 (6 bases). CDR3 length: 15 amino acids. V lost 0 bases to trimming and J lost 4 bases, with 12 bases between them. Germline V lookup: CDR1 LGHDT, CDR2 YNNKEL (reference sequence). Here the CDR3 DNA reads TGTGCCAGCAGCCAAGAGACGGGGGTGGTAGAGACCCAGTACTTC. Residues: CASSQETGVVETQYF.

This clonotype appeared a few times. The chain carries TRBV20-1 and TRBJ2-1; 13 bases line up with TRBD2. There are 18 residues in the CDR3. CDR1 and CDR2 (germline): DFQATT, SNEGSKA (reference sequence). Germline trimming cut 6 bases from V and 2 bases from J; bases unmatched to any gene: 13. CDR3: CSARWTSGSWSTYNEQFF. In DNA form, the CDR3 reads TGCAGTGCGCGGTGGACTAGCGGGAGCTGGTCGACCTACAATGAGCAGTTCTTC.

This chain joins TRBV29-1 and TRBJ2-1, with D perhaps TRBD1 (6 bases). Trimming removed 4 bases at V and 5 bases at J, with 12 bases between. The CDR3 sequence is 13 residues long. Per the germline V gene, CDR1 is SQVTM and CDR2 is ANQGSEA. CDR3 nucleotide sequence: TGCAGCGTTGGGAGGCAGGGGAACAATGAGCAGTTCTTC. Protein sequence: CSVGRQGNNEQFF.

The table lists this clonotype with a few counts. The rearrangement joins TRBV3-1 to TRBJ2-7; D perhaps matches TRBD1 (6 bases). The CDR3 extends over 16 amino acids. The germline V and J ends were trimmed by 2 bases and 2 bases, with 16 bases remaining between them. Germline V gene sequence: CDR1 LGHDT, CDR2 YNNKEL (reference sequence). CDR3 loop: CASSQKRNRVAYEQYF. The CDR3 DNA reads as TGTGCCAGCAGCCAAAAGCGAAACAGGGTGGCCTACGAGCAGTACTTC.

The CDR3 sequence: CASSGKGIGGLLSQETQYF. The CDR3 DNA reads as TGTGCCAGCAGTGGGAAAGGGATCGGAGGGCTCCTCTCTCAAGAGACCCAGTACTTC. The chain couples TRBV2 to TRBJ2-5; TRBD2 might be the D (6 bases). The CDR3 has 19 amino acids. CDR1 and CDR2 from the germline V gene are SNHLY and FYNNEI. The ends were cut back, 4 bases at V and 2 bases at J, with 26 bases in the middle. Looking up the rest from reference TRBV2 and TRBJ2-5 gives the full variable domain: EPEVTQTPSHQVTQMGQEVILRCVPISNHLYFYWYRQILGQKVEFLVSFYNNEISEKSEIFDDQFSVERPDGSNFTLKIRSTKLEDSAMYFCASSGKGIGGLLSQETQYFGPGTRLLVL.

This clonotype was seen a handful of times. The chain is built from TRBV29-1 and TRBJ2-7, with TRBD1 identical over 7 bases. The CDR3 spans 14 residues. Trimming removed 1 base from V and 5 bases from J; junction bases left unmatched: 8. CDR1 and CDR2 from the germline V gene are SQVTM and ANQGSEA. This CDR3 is CSVEGGLGGDEQYF. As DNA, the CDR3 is TGCAGCGTTGAAGGGGGGTTAGGGGGCGACGAGCAGTACTTC.

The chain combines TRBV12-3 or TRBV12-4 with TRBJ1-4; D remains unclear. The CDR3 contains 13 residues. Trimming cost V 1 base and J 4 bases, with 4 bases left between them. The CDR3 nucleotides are TGTGCCAGCAGTTTAGGCTATAATGAAAAACTGTTTTTT. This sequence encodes CASSLGYNEKLFF.

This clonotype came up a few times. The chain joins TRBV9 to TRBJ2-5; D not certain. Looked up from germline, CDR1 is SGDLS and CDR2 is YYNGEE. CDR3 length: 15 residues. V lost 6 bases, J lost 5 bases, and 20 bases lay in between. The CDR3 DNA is TGTGCCAGCACCCCGACAAGGGCGAGCGAGGAGACCCAGTACTTC. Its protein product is CASTPTRASEETQYF.

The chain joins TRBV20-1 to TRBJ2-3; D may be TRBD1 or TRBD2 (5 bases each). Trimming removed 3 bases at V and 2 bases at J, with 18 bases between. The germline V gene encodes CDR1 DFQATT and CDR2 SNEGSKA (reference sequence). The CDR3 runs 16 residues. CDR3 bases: TGCAGTGCTAGGCCAGGACGAACGGGACCCACAGATACGCAGTATTTT. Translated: CSARPGRTGPTDTQYF.

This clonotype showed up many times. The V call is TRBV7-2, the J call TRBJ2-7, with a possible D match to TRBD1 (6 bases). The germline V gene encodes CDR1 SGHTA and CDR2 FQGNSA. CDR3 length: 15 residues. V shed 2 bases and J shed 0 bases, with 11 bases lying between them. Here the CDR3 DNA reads TGTGCCAGCAGCTTAACGACAGGTACCTCCTACGAGCAGTACTTC. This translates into CASSLTTGTSYEQYF. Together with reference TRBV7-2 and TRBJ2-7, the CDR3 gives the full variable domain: GAGVSQSPSNKVTEKGKDVELRCDPISGHTALYWYRQSLGQGLEFLIYFQGNSAPDKSGLPSDRFSAERTGGSVSTLTIQRTQQEDSAVYLCASSLTTGTSYEQYFGPGTRLTVT.

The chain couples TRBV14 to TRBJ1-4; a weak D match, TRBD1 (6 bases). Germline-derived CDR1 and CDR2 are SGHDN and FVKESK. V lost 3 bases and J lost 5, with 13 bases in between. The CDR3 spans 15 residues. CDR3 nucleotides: TGTGCCAGCAGCCATTCGACAGGAGGGAATGAAAAACTGTTTTTT. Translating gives CASSHSTGGNEKLFF.

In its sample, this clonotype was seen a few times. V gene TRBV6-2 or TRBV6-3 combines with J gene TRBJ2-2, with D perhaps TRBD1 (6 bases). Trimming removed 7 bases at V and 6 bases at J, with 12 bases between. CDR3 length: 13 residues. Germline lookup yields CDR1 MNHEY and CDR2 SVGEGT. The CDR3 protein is CASIKQGPGELFF. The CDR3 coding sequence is TGTGCCAGCATCAAACAGGGTCCCGGGGAGCTGTTTTTT.

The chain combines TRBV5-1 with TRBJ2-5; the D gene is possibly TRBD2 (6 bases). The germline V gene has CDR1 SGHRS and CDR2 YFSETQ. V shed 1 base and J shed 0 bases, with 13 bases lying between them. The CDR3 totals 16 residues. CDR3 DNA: TGCGCCAGCAGCTTGTTCGACGGAGGGTACCAAGAGACCCAGTACTTC. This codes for CASSLFDGGYQETQYF.

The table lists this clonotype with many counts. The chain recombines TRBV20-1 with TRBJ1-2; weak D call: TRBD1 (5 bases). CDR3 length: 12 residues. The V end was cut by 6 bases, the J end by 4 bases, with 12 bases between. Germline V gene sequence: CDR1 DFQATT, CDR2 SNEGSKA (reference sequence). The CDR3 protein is CSAPTGAYGYTF. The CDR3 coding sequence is TGCAGTGCGCCAACTGGGGCCTATGGCTACACCTTC.

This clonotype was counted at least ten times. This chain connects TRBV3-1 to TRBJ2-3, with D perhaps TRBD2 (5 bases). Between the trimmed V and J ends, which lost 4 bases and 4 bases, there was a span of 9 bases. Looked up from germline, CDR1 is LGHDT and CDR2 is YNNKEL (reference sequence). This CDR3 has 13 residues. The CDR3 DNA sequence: TGTGCCAGCAGCCCACACGGGGCAGATACGCAGTATTTT. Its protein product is CASSPHGADTQYF.